The clone carrying this TCR beta chain was picked up many times. The data derive from a study of T cells after yellow fever vaccination. The length of the CDR3 is 16 residues. V dropped 6 bases and J dropped 0; count of bases not matched to a gene: 9. Germline V gives CDR1 MNHNY, CDR2 SVGAGI (reference sequence). TCRdb reprocessed the 5' RACE reads with MiXCR, giving one entry per CDR3 protein. The sample lists some 250,000 distinct CDR3 sequences, 3.6% occurring once. The sample consisted of PBMCs, taken 15 days after the yellow fever booster vaccination. The chain uses TRBV6-6 and TRBJ1-2; TRBD1 agrees at 8 bases. The TCR sequence derives from a man younger than 35 who received the YFV17D yellow fever vaccine. The chain's CDR3 is CASSRSDRGANYGYTF. CDR3 nucleotides: TGTGCCAGCAGCCGATCCGACAGGGGTGCTAACTATGGCTACACCTTC.